Sequencing of this TCR beta chain was carried out in a study of Ad26.COV2.S vaccination and SARS-CoV-2 variants. Some clones are missing from TCRdb's copy, which holds only in-frame ones; the method was immunoSEQ multiplex PCR. The sample yields roughly 510,000 clones, around nine tenths seen once. This sample's treatment: over 15 received Ad26.COV2.S at low or high dose, single or two shots; about 5 received placebo; per-sample allocation not given. At day 63 after the first vaccine or placebo injection, samples were drawn. This vaccine is an Ad26 vector that expresses the Wuhan-strain SARS-CoV-2 spike. The clonotype originates from a person between 18 and 65 years old who received the Ad26.COV2.S COVID-19 vaccine or a placebo. The sequenced sample was peripheral blood, obtained in a trial of Ad26.COV2.S vaccine versus placebo.

The CDR3 bases are TGTGCCAGCAGTAAAGTTACGGGAGGGCCGATCACCGGGGAGCTGTTTTTT. It specifies CASSKVTGGPITGELFF. The gene calls are TRBV6-2 or TRBV6-3 and TRBJ2-2; 8 positions match TRBD2. Looked up from germline, CDR1 is MNHEY and CDR2 is SVGEGT. V trimming: 5 bases; J trimming: 4 bases; junction bases outside the gene matches: 12. This CDR3 spans 17 amino acids.